A selection of T cell receptor beta chains follows, all from one sample in a study of shared clonotypes between healthy human individuals. Data came from immunoSEQ multiplex PCR; TCRdb stores just in-frame clones and leaves some out. The sample has about 1,900,000 clones; less than 95% are singletons. The sample consisted of naive CD8+ T cells sorted from blood. The receptors originated from a man in his late teens or twenties in good health. CDR3s include the opening cysteine and the closing phenylalanine or tryptophan. D genes are given only for firm matches. Clone size is given for some rows only: seen once, a few or many times, or a class if the clone is expanded.

cdr3_nt cdr3_aa clone_size j_call v_call d_call
TGTGCCAGCAGTTTCTGGACAGTAGCCTCTGGAAACACCATATATTTT CASSFWTVASGNTIYF NA TRBJ1-3 TRBV28 NA
TGTGCCAGCAGCTCAGGGGGGCAGGTATGGGGAGACACTGAAGCTTTCTTT CASSSGGQVWGDTEAFF NA TRBJ1-1 TRBV13 TRBD1
TGTGCCTGGGATGGGACAGCGGCAGATACGCAGTATTTT CAWDGTAADTQYF NA TRBJ2-3 TRBV30 TRBD1
TGCGCCAGCAGCTTGGAGAGGCAGGGGCCTTCCTACGAGCAGTACTTC CASSLERQGPSYEQYF NA TRBJ2-7 TRBV5-1 NA
TGTGCCAGCAGTTCTGAGGGCACAGGATCTTCGCAGAACTTC CASSSEGTGSSQNF NA TRBJ2-7 TRBV6-5 NA
TGCGCCAGCAGCTTGTCAGTGGCCTCGCAATTGCGGTCAATCGCCTACGAGCAGTACTTC CASSLSVASQLRSIAYEQYF NA TRBJ2-7 TRBV5-1 NA
TGTGCCAGCCTTCGGGACCTTGGTCAGCCCCAGCATTTT CASLRDLGQPQHF NA TRBJ1-5 TRBV28 NA
TGCGCCAGCAGCCAAGTGGGATCGGGAGAGACCCAGTACTTC CASSQVGSGETQYF NA TRBJ2-5 TRBV4-1 NA
TGCGCCAGCAGCTTGGTTCCCCTCGACAATGAGCAGTTCTTC CASSLVPLDNEQFF once TRBJ2-1 TRBV5-1 NA
TGTGCCAGCAGCTGGGAGGCAGGGATGAACACTGAAGCTTTCTTT CASSWEAGMNTEAFF once TRBJ1-1 TRBV21-1 NA
TGCGCCAGCAGAACAGGTGTGAACACTGAAGCTTTCTTT CASRTGVNTEAFF NA TRBJ1-1 TRBV5-1 NA
TGTGCCAGCAGCTTAGTTGGGACAGGAACAAGCTCCTACGAGCAGTACTTC CASSLVGTGTSSYEQYF NA TRBJ2-7 TRBV7-9 TRBD1
TGTGCCAGCAGCTTAGGTCAGATGGGGGGTTACGAGCAGTACTTC CASSLGQMGGYEQYF NA TRBJ2-7 TRBV11-2 NA
TGTGCCAGCAGCAGGTGGACGGGGGACTACGAGCAGTACTTC CASSRWTGDYEQYF NA TRBJ2-7 TRBV5-5 NA
TGCGCCAGCAGCCAAGCTACACTATATGGCTACACCTTC CASSQATLYGYTF NA TRBJ1-2 TRBV4-1 NA
TGTGCCAGTACAGGGGCCCAGAACACTGAAGCTTTCTTT CASTGAQNTEAFF NA TRBJ1-1 TRBV19 NA
TGTGCCAGCAGTGTAAGGGGGCATAGCTCCTACGAGCAGTACTTC CASSVRGHSSYEQYF NA TRBJ2-7 TRBV6-1 TRBD1
TGTGCCATCAGTGAGCCGCCGGGACAGGGGGTCAACGAGCAGTACTTC CAISEPPGQGVNEQYF NA TRBJ2-7 TRBV10-3 TRBD1
TGTGCCACCAGCAGAGCGGACGGGGAGCTGTTTTTT CATSRADGELFF NA TRBJ2-2 TRBV15 NA
TGTGCCAGCAGCTTGACTCAGGGGGCTGGAGAAAAACTGTTTTTT CASSLTQGAGEKLFF NA TRBJ1-4 TRBV7-9 TRBD1
TGTGCCAGCAGCCCGACCTCGGAGGGGGCACACTATGGCTACACCTTC CASSPTSEGAHYGYTF NA TRBJ1-2 TRBV6-6 TRBD1
TGTGCCAGCAGCCAAATTAACCGAAACTTC CASSQINRNF NA TRBJ2-5 TRBV5-8 NA
TGTGCCAGCACCCAAGGGGATCTTAATTCACCCCTCCACTTT CASTQGDLNSPLHF NA TRBJ1-6 TRBV5-6 NA
TGTGCCAGCAGCAAATTGGGGGGGGCTTACGAGCAGTACTTC CASSKLGGAYEQYF NA TRBJ2-7 TRBV27 NA
TGTGCCAGCAGTACCCTCCGGGGAGGGGGGCTTCAGCCCCAGCATTTT CASSTLRGGGLQPQHF NA TRBJ1-5 TRBV27 NA
TGTGCCAGCAGTGCCCTACAGGAGGGGTGGGCCGGGGAGCTGTTTTTT CASSALQEGWAGELFF NA TRBJ2-2 TRBV28 NA
TGTGCCAGCAGCCCCCCCAATGATGGGTATGAGCAGTTCTTC CASSPPNDGYEQFF once TRBJ2-1 TRBV11-3 NA
TGCGCCAGCAGCTCGGGGCTCGGGGGCTACACCTTC CASSSGLGGYTF once TRBJ1-2 TRBV5-1 NA
TGTGCCAGCAGTTTATCGGGCTTCTCGGGGTTTTTAGAGACCCAGTACTTC CASSLSGFSGFLETQYF once TRBJ2-5 TRBV27 NA
TGTGCCAGGGGACAGGGTCCACCCCTCCACTTT CARGQGPPLHF NA TRBJ1-6 TRBV19 TRBD1
TGTGCCAGCAGTGAAGCTGAGGGTCCCGACTATGGCTACACCTTC CASSEAEGPDYGYTF NA TRBJ1-2 TRBV2 NA
TGTGCCAGCAGCTCCTCGGGGCCCAATGAAAAACTGTTTTTT CASSSSGPNEKLFF NA TRBJ1-4 TRBV7-9 NA
TGTGCCAGTAACCCGGGCGATAACTATGGCTACACCTTC CASNPGDNYGYTF once TRBJ1-2 TRBV19 NA
TGCGCCAGCAGTGATAACCGGGAAGGAGCCAAAAACATTCAGTACTTC CASSDNREGAKNIQYF NA TRBJ2-4 TRBV10-1 NA
TGTGCCAGCTCCCCAGGGACTGGCCCCTCCTACGAGCAGTACTTC CASSPGTGPSYEQYF NA TRBJ2-7 TRBV18 NA
TGTGCCAGCAGCCGTCTCCGCGGGGGGGCCAAGGATACGCAGTATTTT CASSRLRGGAKDTQYF NA TRBJ2-3 TRBV11-2 TRBD2
TGTGCCAGCAGTGGGGACAGACTCCCCTACTTACCGAACACTGAAGCTTTCTTT CASSGDRLPYLPNTEAFF NA TRBJ1-1 TRBV2 TRBD1